This TCR beta chain originates from a study of cytomegalovirus exposure and HLA in healthy donors. Study observations and caveats: The study flagged fewer than 200 TCR beta chains as cytomegalovirus-associated. A later look showed TCR association rates differing by HLA locus, highest for DRB1 and lowest for HLA-C.

The primer mix had 60 Vbeta and 13 Jbeta primers. TCRdb keeps only in-frame clones here, not all; method: immunoSEQ multiplex PCR. The table records approximately 170,000 clones, 81% of them present only once. J lost 10 bases, V lost 0 bases, and 13 bases had no gene match. CDR1 and CDR2 (germline): MGHRA, YSYEKL. This CDR3 spans 17 amino acids. With respect to this clone: What it binds is unknown.

This clonotype was obtained from a man over 45 in good health and CMV-seropositive. V usage is TRBV4-1 and J usage is TRBJ2-1; 9 nucleotides line up with TRBD2. The specimen sequenced was PBMCs. The CDR3 region is CASSQDPGGGAWGEQFF. CDR3 bases: TGCGCCAGCAGCCAAGATCCAGGCGGGGGGGCCTGGGGCGAGCAGTTCTTC.